This T cell receptor beta chain was profiled in a study of CXCR3-negative and CXCR3-positive naive CD8 T cells. Study-wide results and caveats: Against CXCR3-negative naive cells, CXCR3-positive naive cells showed more hydrophobic TRB CDR3s.

To note about this clonotype: The antigen remains undetermined.

The CDR3 has 15 residues. Germline lookup yields CDR1 SGHDN and CDR2 FVKESK. Carrying UMI labels, the TRB cDNA libraries were prepared through 5' RACE. One entry per CDR3 protein, without DNA, is what TCRdb gives after re-calling the 5' RACE reads. The record lists nearly 110,000 distinct CDR3 sequences, of which the ten most abundant hold 0.35% to 0.4%. The sequencing sample was made of naive CXCR3+ CD8+ T cells from blood. Stated subset: CD45RO-CCR7+CD27+CD95- naive CD8+ T cells expressing CXCR3 (TNR3+). This chain uses TRBV14 with TRBJ2-7. The receptor was isolated from a human donor in good health. Some clones in this sample may be carry-over from other donors' samples. The CDR3 loop is CASSQEFSSLDEQYF.